This TCR beta chain was sequenced during a study of T cells in Graves' hyperthyroidism and ophthalmopathy. Study in general: The authors collected peripheral blood at initial diagnosis, before any treatment. Overall study findings and caveats: Stable hyperthyroidism was told apart from ophthalmopathy by a model built on 13 V-J features.

Germline CDR1 and CDR2: SQVTM and ANQGSEA. V trimming: 7 bases; J trimming: 8 bases; junction bases outside the gene matches: 9. The CDR3 extends over 12 amino acids. TCR beta CDR3 region amplification was performed from RNA transcripts. Carried out on the TCR CDR3, a first-round RT-PCR used the HTBI primer set. Using its own MiXCR run on the multiplex PCR reads, TCRdb lists one record per CDR3 protein. Of about 460,000 distinct CDR3 sequences in the sample, about 20% were seen once. With respect to this clonotype: Its specificity is unknown.

The rearrangement joins TRBV29-1 to TRBJ1-2; 8 nucleotides agree with TRBD1. The TCR comes from a woman in her 70s with Graves' ophthalmopathy. The sequenced sample was blood. CDR3 amino acids: CSDSGQGRGYTF. The CDR3 DNA reads as TGCAGCGACTCTGGACAGGGCCGGGGCTACACCTTC.